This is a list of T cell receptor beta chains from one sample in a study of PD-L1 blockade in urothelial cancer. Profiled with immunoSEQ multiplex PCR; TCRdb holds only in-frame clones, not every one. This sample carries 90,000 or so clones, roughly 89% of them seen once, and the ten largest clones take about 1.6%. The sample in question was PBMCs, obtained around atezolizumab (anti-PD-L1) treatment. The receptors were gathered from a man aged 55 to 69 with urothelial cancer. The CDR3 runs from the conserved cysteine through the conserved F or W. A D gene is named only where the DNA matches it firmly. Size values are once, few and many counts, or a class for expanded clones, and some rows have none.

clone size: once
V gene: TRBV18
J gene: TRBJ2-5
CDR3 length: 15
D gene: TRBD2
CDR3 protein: CASSPRTSGEETQYF
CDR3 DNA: TGTGCCAGCTCACCAAGGACTAGCGGAGAAGAGACCCAGTACTTC

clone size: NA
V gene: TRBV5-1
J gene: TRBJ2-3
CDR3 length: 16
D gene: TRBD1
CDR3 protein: CASSLLGQGAGDTQYF
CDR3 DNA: TGCGCCAGCAGCTTATTAGGACAGGGGGCGGGGGATACGCAGTATTTT

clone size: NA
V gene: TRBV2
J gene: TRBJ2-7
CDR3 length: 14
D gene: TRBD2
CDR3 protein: CASSAAGSAYEQYF
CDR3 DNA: TGTGCCAGCAGCGCAGCGGGATCCGCCTACGAGCAGTACTTC

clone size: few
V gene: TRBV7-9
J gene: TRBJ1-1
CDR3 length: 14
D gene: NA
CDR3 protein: CASSSSIDRNRAFF
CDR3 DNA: TGTGCCAGCAGCTCTTCCATCGACAGGAATCGGGCTTTCTTT

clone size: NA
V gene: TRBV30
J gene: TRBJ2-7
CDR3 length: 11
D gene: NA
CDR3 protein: CAWRGGYEQYF
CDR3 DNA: TGTGCCTGGAGAGGCGGATACGAGCAGTACTTC

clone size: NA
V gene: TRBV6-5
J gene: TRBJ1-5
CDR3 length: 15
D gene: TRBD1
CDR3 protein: CASSYEGASHQPQHF
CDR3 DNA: TGTGCCAGCAGTTACGAGGGGGCTAGTCATCAGCCCCAGCATTTT

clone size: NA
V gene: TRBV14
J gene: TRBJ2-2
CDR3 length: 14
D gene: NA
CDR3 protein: CASSPYRDTGELFF
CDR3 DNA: TGTGCCAGCAGCCCTTATCGGGACACCGGGGAGCTGTTTTTT

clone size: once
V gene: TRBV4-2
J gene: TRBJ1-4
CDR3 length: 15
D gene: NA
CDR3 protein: CASSQGGTGIEKLFF
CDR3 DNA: TGTGCCAGCAGCCAAGGGGGCACAGGGATTGAAAAACTGTTTTTT

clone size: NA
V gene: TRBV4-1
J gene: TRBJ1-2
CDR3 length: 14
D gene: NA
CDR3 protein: CASSQLGLNYGYTF
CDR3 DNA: TGCGCCAGCAGCCAATTGGGCCTTAACTATGGCTACACCTTC

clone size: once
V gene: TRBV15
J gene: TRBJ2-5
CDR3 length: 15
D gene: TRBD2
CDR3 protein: CATSRRQRGQETQYF
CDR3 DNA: TGTGCCACCAGCAGACGCCAGCGGGGGCAAGAGACCCAGTACTTC

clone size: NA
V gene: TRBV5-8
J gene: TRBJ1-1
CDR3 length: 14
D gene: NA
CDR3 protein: CASSNGQPNTEAFF
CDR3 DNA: TGTGCCAGCAGCAATGGACAACCGAACACTGAAGCTTTCTTT

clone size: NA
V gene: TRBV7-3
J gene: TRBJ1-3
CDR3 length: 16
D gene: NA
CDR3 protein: CASSPGGSLSGNTIYF
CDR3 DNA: TGTGCCAGCAGCCCCGGGGGGTCCCTCTCTGGAAACACCATATATTTT

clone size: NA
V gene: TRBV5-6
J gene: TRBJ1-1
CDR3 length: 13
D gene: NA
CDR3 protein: CASSSIPGTEAFF
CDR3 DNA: TGTGCCAGCAGCTCGATCCCAGGGACTGAAGCTTTCTTT

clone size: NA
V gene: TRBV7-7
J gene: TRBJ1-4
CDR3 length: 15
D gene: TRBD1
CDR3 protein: CASSLGGTGSEKLFF
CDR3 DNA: TGTGCTAGCAGCTTAGGGGGGACAGGGAGCGAAAAACTGTTTTTT

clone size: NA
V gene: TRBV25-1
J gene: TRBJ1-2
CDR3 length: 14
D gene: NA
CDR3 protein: CASRGGQTYGGYTF
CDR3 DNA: TGTGCCAGCAGGGGCGGACAGACCTACGGTGGCTACACCTTC

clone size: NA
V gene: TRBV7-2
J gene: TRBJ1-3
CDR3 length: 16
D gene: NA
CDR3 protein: CASSLVGQASGNTIYF
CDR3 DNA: TGTGCCAGCAGCTTAGTTGGGCAGGCCTCTGGAAACACCATATATTTT

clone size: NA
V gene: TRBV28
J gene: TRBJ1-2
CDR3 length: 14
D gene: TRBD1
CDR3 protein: CASSWTGATYGYTF
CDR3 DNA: TGTGCCAGCAGCTGGACAGGGGCTACCTATGGCTACACCTTC

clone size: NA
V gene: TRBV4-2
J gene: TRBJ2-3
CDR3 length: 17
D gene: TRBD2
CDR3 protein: CASSPTSGSPGGDTQYF
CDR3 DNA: TGTGCCAGCAGCCCTACTAGCGGGTCACCCGGGGGAGATACGCAGTATTTT

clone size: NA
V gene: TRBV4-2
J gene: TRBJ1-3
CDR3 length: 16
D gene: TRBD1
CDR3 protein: CASSQFLQGAGNTIYF
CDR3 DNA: TGTGCCAGCAGCCAGTTCCTACAGGGGGCTGGAAACACCATATATTTT

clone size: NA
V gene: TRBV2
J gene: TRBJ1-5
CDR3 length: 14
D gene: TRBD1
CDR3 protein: CASSEGTGGQPQHF
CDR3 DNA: TGTGCCAGCAGTGAAGGGACAGGCGGTCAGCCCCAGCATTTT

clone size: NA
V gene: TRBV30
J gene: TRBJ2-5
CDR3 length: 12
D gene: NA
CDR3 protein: CAWSGRRGPQYF
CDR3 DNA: TGTGCCTGGAGTGGGCGTAGGGGTCCCCAGTACTTC

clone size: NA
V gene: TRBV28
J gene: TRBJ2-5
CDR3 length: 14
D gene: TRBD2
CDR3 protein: CASSSARGGETQYF
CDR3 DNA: TGTGCCAGCAGTTCCGCTCGCGGGGGTGAGACCCAGTACTTC

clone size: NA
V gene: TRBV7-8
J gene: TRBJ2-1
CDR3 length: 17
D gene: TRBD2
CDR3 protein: CATVGLAGSGSYNEQFF
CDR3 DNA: TGTGCCACCGTGGGACTAGCGGGATCGGGCTCCTACAATGAGCAGTTCTTC

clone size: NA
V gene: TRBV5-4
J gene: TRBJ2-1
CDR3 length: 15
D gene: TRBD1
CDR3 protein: CASSWTGGEYNEQFF
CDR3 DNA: TGTGCCAGCAGCTGGACAGGGGGCGAGTACAATGAGCAGTTCTTC

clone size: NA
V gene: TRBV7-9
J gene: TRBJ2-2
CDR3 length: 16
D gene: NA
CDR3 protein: CASSLVVGGNTGELFF
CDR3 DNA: TGTGCCAGCAGCTTAGTTGTGGGGGGAAACACCGGGGAGCTGTTTTTT

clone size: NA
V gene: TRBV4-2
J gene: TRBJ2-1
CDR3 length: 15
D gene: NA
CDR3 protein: CASSDRDSAYNEQFF
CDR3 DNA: TGTGCCAGCAGCGACCGGGACTCCGCCTACAATGAGCAGTTCTTC

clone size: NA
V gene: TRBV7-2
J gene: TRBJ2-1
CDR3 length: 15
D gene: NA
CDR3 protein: CASSGGTGEYNEQFF
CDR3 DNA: TGTGCCAGCAGCGGTGGGACTGGGGAATACAATGAGCAGTTCTTC